Below, 26 T cell receptor beta chains from the same sample are listed, as sequenced in a study of cytomegalovirus exposure and HLA in healthy donors (dated 2017 in TCRdb). The protocol used for the library was the immunoSEQ multiplex PCR assay. For the multiplex PCR, a mixture combining 60 forward primers for TCR Vbeta segments and 13 reverse primers for TCR Jbeta segments was used. TCRdb retrieved this table from immuneACCESS and kept in-frame rearrangements only. Not all clones are present; in checked studies, unresolved V genes account for under half, and no reason is known for the remainder. The sample table shows roughly 200,000 clones, and roughly 80% are seen once. In total, the top ten clones hold 1.7% of the sample. Sequencing input: PBMCs. These receptor sequences come from a woman aged 18-29 years in good health and CMV-seronegative.

The rearrangement links TRBV7-6 to TRBJ2-2, with D maybe TRBD1 (5 bases). Germline-derived CDR1 and CDR2 are SGHVS and FNYEAQ. V lost 1 base and J lost 3, with 12 bases in between. The CDR3 contains 16 residues. The CDR3: CASSLVTRVDTGELFF. The CDR3, as DNA: TGTGCCAGCAGCTTAGTGACCAGGGTCGACACCGGGGAGCTGTTTTTT.

The chain employs TRBV25-1 and TRBJ1-1; TRBD1 matches 9 bases. Germline CDR1 and CDR2: MGHDK and SYGVNS. The trim removed 6 bases at V and 1 base at J, leaving 9 bases unmatched. The length of the CDR3 is 16 residues. The CDR3 DNA reads TGTGCCAGCAGGGGACGTGGACAGGGGCGGAACACTGAAGCTTTCTTT. Its translation: CASRGRGQGRNTEAFF.

The chain joins TRBV5-4 to TRBJ1-2, with TRBD1 matching 9 bases. CDR1 and CDR2 from the germline V gene are SGHNT and YYREEE (reference sequence). The CDR3 is 14 amino acids. V was pared by 0 bases and J by 8 bases, with 5 bases of the junction left unmatched. CDR3 protein: CASSLGTGGEGYTF. CDR3 DNA: TGTGCCAGCAGCTTGGGAACAGGGGGCGAGGGCTACACCTTC.

This chain joins TRBV2 and TRBJ2-5, with 10 bases lining up with TRBD2. CDR1 and CDR2 from the germline V gene are SNHLY and FYNNEI. V was pared by 6 bases and J by 5 bases, with 12 bases of the junction left unmatched. CDR3 length: 16 residues. CDR3 in DNA: TGTGCCAGCAGCAGCCGAGTTCTAGCGGGAGTTGAGACCCAGTACTTC. It codes for CASSSRVLAGVETQYF.

The chain employs TRBV6-1 and TRBJ1-4; D gene ambiguous. Germline V gives CDR1 MNHNS, CDR2 SASEGT. The ends were cut back, 10 bases at V and 11 bases at J, with 20 bases in the middle. The length of the CDR3 is 13 residues. The CDR3 nucleotides read TGTGCCACCCTACGGGAGGCTGATGGGAAACTGTTTTTT. Protein sequence: CATLREADGKLFF.

This chain connects TRBV19 to TRBJ2-3, with 9 positions matching TRBD2. This CDR3 contains 17 residues. The germline gives CDR1 LNHDA, CDR2 SQIVND (reference sequence). Losses at the gene ends were 7 bases for V and 2 bases for J; bases not matched to a gene: 13. CDR3 region: CASTRGASGTFTDTQYF. CDR3 coding DNA: TGTGCCAGTACCCGGGGGGCTAGCGGGACCTTCACAGATACGCAGTATTTT.

The V and J genes are TRBV4-2 and TRBJ1-1, with TRBD1 identical over 7 bases. The CDR3 sequence is 14 residues long. From germline, CDR1 is LGHNA and CDR2 YNFKEQ. The ends lost 0 bases at V and 4 bases at J; junction bases unmatched: 2. The CDR3 is CASSQDYRGTEAFF. The DNA for the CDR3 is TGTGCCAGCAGCCAAGACTACAGGGGCACTGAAGCTTTCTTT.

The chain combines TRBV7-8 with TRBJ2-3, with TRBD1 identical over 8 bases. Germline lookup yields CDR1 SGHVS and CDR2 FQNEAQ. The CDR3 sequence is 13 residues long. Germline trimming cut 8 bases from V and 3 bases from J; bases unmatched to any gene: 4. DNA of the CDR3: TGTGCCAGCCAGGGGGCGAGGACAGATACGCAGTATTTT. Amino acid sequence: CASQGARTDTQYF.

The V gene is TRBV7-9, the J gene TRBJ2-3, with TRBD1 matching 10 bases. The V and J ends lost 4 bases and 2 bases, in that order; junction bases with no gene match: 3. CDR1 and CDR2 from the germline V gene are SEHNR and FQNEAQ (reference sequence). This CDR3 is built from 15 residues. The CDR3 nucleotides are TGTGCCAGCAGCTCGACAGGGGGCCACACAGATACGCAGTATTTT. This codes for CASSSTGGHTDTQYF.

This rearrangement joins TRBV4-3 to TRBJ2-5, with TRBD1 matching over 12 bases. The DNA end is more similar to TRBJ2-7, so the J call may be wrong. This CDR3 contains 18 residues. Germline CDR1 is LGHNA and CDR2 is YSLEER. In DNA form, the CDR3 reads TGCGCCAGCAGCCAAAGGCTTACGGGGGACAGGGGGCACTTCGAGCAGTACTTC. Translated: CASSQRLTGDRGHFEQYF.

The chain couples TRBV30 to TRBJ2-5, with D possibly TRBD1 on 5 matching bases. Germline assignment: CDR1 GTSNPN and CDR2 SVGIG (reference sequence). V lost 2 bases and J lost 3, with 10 bases in between. The CDR3 consists of 13 residues. CDR3 sequence reads: CAWSLAGKETQYF. The DNA for the CDR3 is TGTGCCTGGAGTCTGGCAGGGAAAGAGACCCAGTACTTC.

The genes are TRBV9 and TRBJ2-1; D gene uncertain. The V and J ends lost 0 bases and 7 bases respectively, with 14 bases between them. The germline V gene has CDR1 SGDLS and CDR2 YYNGEE. This CDR3 has 15 residues. The CDR3 loop is CASSVDHLQVNEQFF. In DNA form, the CDR3 reads TGTGCCAGCAGCGTAGATCATTTACAAGTAAATGAGCAGTTCTTC.

The chain links TRBV28 to TRBJ1-5; 9 bases fit TRBD1. The V gene end was trimmed by 6 bases and the J gene end by 4 bases; junction bases not matched to a gene: 7. The CDR3 sequence is 15 residues long. The V gene's germline CDR1 is MDHEN and CDR2 SYDVKM. CDR3 sequence: CASRGAGTGNQPQHF. For the CDR3, the DNA is TGTGCCAGCAGAGGGGCCGGGACAGGGAATCAGCCCCAGCATTTT.

J is TRBJ2-1 and V is TRBV5-8; weak D call: TRBD2 (5 bases). CDR1 is SGHTS and CDR2 is YDEGEE in the germline V gene. This CDR3 is 15 amino acids long. Trimming took off 6 bases at V and 0 bases at J, with 13 bases between the two ends. The CDR3 DNA reads as TGTGCCAGCAAGGCTAGCACGAGCTCCTACAATGAGCAGTTCTTC. It is translated as CASKASTSSYNEQFF.

CDR3: CAWSAPGTSGSGYEQYF. CDR3 nucleotide sequence: TGTGCCTGGAGCGCTCCCGGAACTAGCGGGAGCGGCTACGAGCAGTACTTC. The V and J genes are TRBV30 and TRBJ2-7; 11 nucleotides match TRBD2. The CDR3 sequence is 17 residues long. V lost 3 bases to trimming and J lost 3 bases; unmatched junction nucleotides: 13. In germline, CDR1 is GTSNPN, CDR2 SVGIG (reference sequence).

This chain links TRBV5-6 with TRBJ2-7, with D possibly TRBD1 on 6 matching bases. CDR3 length: 14 residues. V was shortened by 4 bases and J by 2 bases, with 13 bases between the two germline ends. Germline lookup yields CDR1 SGHDT and CDR2 YYEEEE. In nucleotides, the CDR3 is TGTGCCAGCAGCCCTCGGGACATTCCCTACGAGCAGTACGTC. Protein sequence: CASSPRDIPYEQYV.

This chain uses TRBV5-1 with TRBJ2-7; 10 bases are a match to TRBD2. The germline V gene encodes CDR1 SGHRS and CDR2 YFSETQ. After removal of 6 bases from V and 3 bases from J, the junction contained 12 bases not matched to a gene. This CDR3 is 16 amino acids long. The CDR3 sequence: CASNLAGDLPVYEQYV. The CDR3 nucleotides read TGCGCCAGCAACCTAGCGGGAGACTTACCTGTCTACGAGCAGTACGTC.

The genes are TRBV19 and TRBJ2-3; D gene unclear. Germline loops: CDR1 LNHDA, CDR2 SQIVND (reference sequence). This CDR3 is 14 amino acids long. V lost 7 bases and J 1 base, leaving 12 bases between the germline ends. The CDR3 protein is CASMGQARTDTQYF. The CDR3 DNA sequence: TGTGCCAGTATGGGCCAGGCCCGCACAGATACGCAGTATTTT. The complete variable domain, with remaining parts taken from reference TRBV19 and TRBJ2-3, reads DGGITQSPKYLFRKEGQNVTLSCEQNLNHDAMYWYRQDPGQGLRLIYYSQIVNDFQKGDIAEGYSVSREKKESFPLTVTSAQKNPTAFYLCASMGQARTDTQYFGPGTRLTVL.

The rearrangement uses TRBV6-6 and TRBJ2-1, with 10 bases that match TRBD1. Germline assignment: CDR1 MNHNY and CDR2 SVGAGI (reference sequence). The CDR3 has 15 residues. The trim removed 5 bases at V and 2 bases at J, leaving 3 bases unmatched. The CDR3 protein is CASSRGQGAYNEQFF. The CDR3 coding sequence is TGTGCCAGCAGTCGCGGACAGGGGGCCTACAATGAGCAGTTCTTC.

This rearrangement joins TRBV27 to TRBJ1-1; weak D call: TRBD1 (5 bases). V was trimmed by 6 bases and J by 0 bases, leaving 17 bases between them. The CDR3 spans 16 residues. CDR1 is MNHEY, CDR2 SMNVEV, per germline (reference sequence). The CDR3 nucleotides read TGTGCCAGCAGCCTCACTTACCTGACAGTGAACACTGAAGCTTTCTTT. It specifies CASSLTYLTVNTEAFF.

The genes are TRBV2 and TRBJ1-1; weak D call: TRBD1 (6 bases). Deletions cut 3 bases from V and 0 bases from J, with 17 bases between. The CDR3 is made up of 17 amino acids. Looked up from germline, CDR1 is SNHLY and CDR2 is FYNNEI. This chain's CDR3 is CASSDAGTPRMNTEAFF. The CDR3 nucleotides read TGTGCCAGCAGTGATGCCGGGACACCGCGGATGAACACTGAAGCTTTCTTT.

The chain is built from TRBV14 and TRBJ2-7; a possible D gene is TRBD2 (6 bases). CDR3 length: 17 residues. V was pared by 3 bases and J by 1 base, with 19 bases between. Per germline, CDR1 SGHDN and CDR2 FVKESK. The CDR3 reads CASSQGPGVTLSYEQYV. The CDR3 DNA sequence: TGTGCCAGCAGCCAGGGTCCGGGGGTCACACTTTCCTACGAGCAGTACGTC.

This chain uses TRBV11-2 with TRBJ2-3, with 15 bases that match TRBD2. J was trimmed by 10 bases and V by 5 bases; bases with no gene match: 13. This CDR3 spans 17 amino acids. Germline V gene lookup returns CDR1 SGHAT and CDR2 FQNNGV. The CDR3: CASSPPGLAGGAGAQYF. In nucleotides, the CDR3 is TGTGCCAGCAGCCCCCCGGGACTAGCGGGAGGTGCTGGAGCGCAGTATTTT.

The chain combines TRBV11-2 with TRBJ1-5, with 7 bases lining up with TRBD1. The CDR3 runs 14 residues. Germline V gene data show CDR1 as SGHAT and CDR2 as FQNNGV. Trimming at V came to 5 bases and at J to 3 bases, leaving 4 bases not matched to a gene. CDR3 bases: TGTGCCAGCAGCCTCGACAGGGTCAATCAGCCCCAGCATTTT. This gives the protein CASSLDRVNQPQHF.

The rearrangement links TRBV25-1 to TRBJ2-1, with 7 bases that match TRBD2. CDR1 and CDR2 from the germline V gene are MGHDK and SYGVNS. The trim removed 3 bases at V and 4 bases at J, leaving 6 bases unmatched. The CDR3 length is 15 residues. The CDR3 loop is CASSDTAGRYNEQFF. The CDR3 DNA is TGTGCCAGCAGTGATACAGCGGGAAGGTACAATGAGCAGTTCTTC. The variable domain in full, with the rest retrieved from reference TRBV25-1 and TRBJ2-1, is EADIYQTPRYLVIGTGKKITLECSQTMGHDKMYWYQQDPGMELHLIHYSYGVNSTEKGDLSSESTVSRIRTEHFPLTLESARPSHTSQYLCASSDTAGRYNEQFFGPGTRLTVL.

V is TRBV25-1 and J is TRBJ2-6, with D possibly TRBD1 on 6 matching bases. The germline gives CDR1 MGHDK, CDR2 SYGVNS. With 6 bases removed from V and 2 bases from J, the gap between germline ends came to 11 bases. The CDR3 has 15 amino acids. This CDR3 is CASRVQGAGANVLTF. Here the CDR3 DNA reads TGTGCCAGCAGAGTACAGGGAGCTGGGGCCAACGTCCTGACTTTC.